This T cell receptor beta chain was identified during a study of cytomegalovirus exposure and HLA in healthy donors. Study-level points and caveats: Per a prior analysis, the majority of TCR beta V segments were productive roughly 87% or roughly 30% of the time. In a later analysis, V- and J-gene trimming of beta chains associated with a DCLRE1C missense variant, replicated independently. The authors later found TCR association rates varying by HLA locus, with DRB1 most and HLA-C fewest. Confirmation in vitro established that a few CMV-associated chains were specific for CMV antigens.

PCR amplification relied on 60 Vbeta primers (plus 13 Jbeta primers). Repertoires were generated with immunoSEQ multiplex PCR, while TCRdb's copy carries only in-frame clones and drops some. Of about 170,000 clones listed, around 73% were seen once; the top ten hold approximately 5.4%. Remarks on this clone: Its antigen remains unknown.

The junction had 8 bases not matched to a gene; V was cut back by 5 bases and J by 3 bases. The CDR3 loop spans 16 amino acids. Germline values: CDR1 SGHTA, CDR2 FQGNSA. This chain connects TRBV7-2 to TRBJ2-5; 11 nucleotides align to TRBD2. The TCR comes from a woman aged 18-35 years in good health and CMV-seropositive. Sequenced: PBMCs. CDR3 region: CASSVAGTSGEETQYF. Here the CDR3 DNA reads TGTGCCAGCAGCGTCGCCGGGACTAGCGGTGAAGAGACCCAGTACTTC.